The rows below give T cell receptor beta chains drawn from one sample of a study of identical twins. MiXCR was run by TCRdb on the 5' RACE reads, yielding one entry per CDR3 protein. The repertoire holds hundreds of thousands of distinct CDR3 sequences, with less than 10% as singletons. Separately, the same data were catalogued under a study of yellow fever vaccine responses in identical twins.

Sequencing was carried out using PBMCs. The origin of the receptors is a woman aged 18-29 years in good health. Each CDR3 is given with its conserved first and last residue. Each record gives: J gene, clone size, V gene, D gene, CDR3 protein, CDR3 DNA. D genes are given only for firm matches. Expanded clones are given a class, and other clones once, few, many or no size at all.

TRBJ1-2 | few | TRBV20-1 | - | CSARPSRSSNYGYTF | TGCAGTGCTAGACCCTCCAGGTCCTCTAACTATGGCTACACCTTC
TRBJ2-5 | few | TRBV7-6 | TRBD1 | CASSPFGQGPRETQYF | TGTGCCAGCAGCCCCTTCGGACAGGGCCCCCGTGAGACCCAGTACTTC
TRBJ2-7 | - | TRBV7-2 | TRBD2 | CASSLKAGGRYEQYF | TGTGCCAGCAGCTTAAAAGCGGGGGGGCGGTACGAGCAGTACTTC
TRBJ1-5 | - | TRBV4-3 | - | CASSQVVGQPQHF | TGCGCCAGCAGCCAAGTGGTGGGTCAGCCCCAGCATTTT
TRBJ2-1 | few | TRBV7-3 | - | CASSLTGTLGAEQFF | TGTGCCAGCAGCTTAACCGGGACCTTGGGTGCTGAGCAGTTCTTC
TRBJ2-2 | - | TRBV20-1 | - | CSARPYGNTGELFF | TGCAGTGCTAGACCGTACGGTAACACCGGGGAGCTGTTTTTT
TRBJ2-6 | few | TRBV10-3 | - | CAISVGLLDSGANVLTF | TGTGCCATCAGTGTCGGGTTGTTGGACTCTGGGGCCAACGTCCTGACTTTC
TRBJ1-1 | many | TRBV3-1 | - | CASTKDSWLNTEAFF | TGTGCCAGCACGAAGGATAGTTGGCTGAACACTGAAGCTTTCTTT
TRBJ1-1 | - | TRBV12-3/TRBV12-4 | TRBD1 | CATNLQGPATEAFF | TGTGCCACCAACTTACAGGGGCCGGCCACTGAAGCTTTCTTT
TRBJ1-2 | few | TRBV3-1 | - | CASSPVLREGYGYTF | TGTGCCAGCAGCCCAGTCCTAAGGGAGGGCTATGGCTACACCTTC
TRBJ2-6 | - | TRBV12-3/TRBV12-4 | TRBD1 | CASSLYHMTGGSGANVLTF | TGTGCCAGCAGCCTTTACCACATGACAGGGGGCTCTGGGGCCAACGTCCTGACTTTC
TRBJ2-7 | - | TRBV11-2 | - | CASSLRRQSYEQYF | TGTGCCAGCAGCTTAAGGCGCCAGTCCTACGAGCAGTACTTC
TRBJ2-2 | few | TRBV6-1 | - | CASRRGGRTGELFF | TGTGCCAGCAGAAGGGGGGGGCGGACCGGGGAGCTGTTTTTT
TRBJ2-5 | few | TRBV2 | TRBD1 | CASRGQGGAPTDF | TGTGCCAGCAGAGGACAGGGGGGGGCCCCGACAGACTTC
TRBJ2-1 | few | TRBV11-2 | TRBD2 | CASSLTKRLAGGYDEQFF | TGTGCCAGCAGCTTAACTAAGCGACTAGCGGGAGGGTACGATGAGCAGTTCTTC
TRBJ2-7 | few | TRBV12-3/TRBV12-4 | - | CASSLVTPTYEQYF | TGTGCCAGCAGTTTAGTTACGCCGACCTACGAGCAGTACTTC